This T cell receptor (beta chain) stems from a study of OX40 agonist ivuxolimab in advanced cancers. A single count supports this clone. Sequencing was performed with immunoSEQ multiplex PCR; in TCRdb, only in-frame clones are kept and a portion is missing. Of tens of thousands of clones in the sample, 70% to 85% were seen once. This CDR3 spans 15 amino acids. The V end lost 1 base, the J end lost 6 bases, and 15 bases lay between the germline ends. Germline V lookup: CDR1 LNHNV, CDR2 YYDKDF (reference sequence). The receptor comes from an adult with an advanced solid tumor such as melanoma, head and neck, liver or kidney cancer. The rearrangement joins TRBV15 to TRBJ1-2; unclear D gene. The input for sequencing was CD4+ or CD8+ T cells sorted from blood, taken in a trial of the OX40 agonist ivuxolimab. The chain's CDR3 is CATSRGRELGNGYTF. The CDR3 DNA reads as TGTGCCACCAGCAGAGGAAGGGAGCTCGGAAATGGCTACACCTTC.